This T cell receptor beta chain was captured by sequencing in a study of blood T cell repertoires in COVID-19. This CDR3 has 15 amino acids. V lost 6 bases and J lost 6; bases outside the gene matches: 9. CDR1 is LNHDA and CDR2 is SQIVND in the germline V gene (reference sequence). Sequenced by immunoSEQ multiplex PCR; TCRdb stores in-frame clones only, minus some. The sample lists over 250,000 clones; about 80% were seen once. What was sequenced was peripheral blood. This receptor was taken from a woman of 80 years or more with acute or convalescent COVID-19. The chain joins TRBV19 to TRBJ1-2; 11 bases are shared with TRBD1. The CDR3 here is CASSPTGTGGDGYTF. For the CDR3, the DNA is TGTGCCAGTAGCCCAACAGGGACAGGGGGAGATGGCTACACCTTC. The complete variable domain, with remaining parts taken from reference TRBV19 and TRBJ1-2, reads DGGITQSPKYLFRKEGQNVTLSCEQNLNHDAMYWYRQDPGQGLRLIYYSQIVNDFQKGDIAEGYSVSREKKESFPLTVTSAQKNPTAFYLCASSPTGTGGDGYTFGSGTRLTVV.